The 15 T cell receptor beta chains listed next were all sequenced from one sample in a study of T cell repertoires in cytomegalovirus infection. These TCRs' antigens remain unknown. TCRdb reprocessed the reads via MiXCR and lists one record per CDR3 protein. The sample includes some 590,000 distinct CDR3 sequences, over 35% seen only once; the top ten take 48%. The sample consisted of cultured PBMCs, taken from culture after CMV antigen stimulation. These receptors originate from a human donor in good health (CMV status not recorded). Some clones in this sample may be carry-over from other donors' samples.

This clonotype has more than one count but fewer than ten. Written as DNA, the CDR3 is TGTGCCAGCAGCTTAGGACCCTCTAGCGGGGGTGGCACCGGGGAGCTGTTTTTT. As protein: CASSLGPSSGGGTGELFF. This sequence joins TRBV7-6 and TRBJ2-2; 10 bases match TRBD2. The CDR3 sequence is 18 residues long. Looked up from germline, CDR1 is SGHVS and CDR2 is FNYEAQ. V trimming: 1 base; J trimming: 4 bases; junction bases outside the gene matches: 9. Full variable domain (remainder filled in from reference TRBV7-6 and TRBJ2-2): GAGVSQSPRYKVTKRGQDVALRCDPISGHVSLYWYRQALGQGPEFLTYFNYEAQQDKSGLPNDRFSAERPEGSISTLTIQRTEQRDSAMYRCASSLGPSSGGGTGELFFGEGSRLTVL.

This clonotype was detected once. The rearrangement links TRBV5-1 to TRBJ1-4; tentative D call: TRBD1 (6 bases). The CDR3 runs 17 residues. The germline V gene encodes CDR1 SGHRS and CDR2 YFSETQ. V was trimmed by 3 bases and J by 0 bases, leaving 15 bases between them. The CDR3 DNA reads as TGCGCCAGCAGCTATGGACAGACGTCTGCAACTAATGAAAAACTGTTTTTT. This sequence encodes CASSYGQTSATNEKLFF.

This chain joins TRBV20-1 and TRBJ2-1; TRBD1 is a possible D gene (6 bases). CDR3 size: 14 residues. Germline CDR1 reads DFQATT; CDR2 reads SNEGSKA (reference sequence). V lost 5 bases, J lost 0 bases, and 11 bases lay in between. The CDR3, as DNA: TGCAGTGCTCGGCGAGGGGGCTCCTACAATGAGCAGTTCTTC. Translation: CSARRGGSYNEQFF.

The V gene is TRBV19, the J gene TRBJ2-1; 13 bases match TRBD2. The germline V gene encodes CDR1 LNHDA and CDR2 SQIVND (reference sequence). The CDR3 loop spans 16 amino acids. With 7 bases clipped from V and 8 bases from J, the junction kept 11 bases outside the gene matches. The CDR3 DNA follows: TGTGCCAGTACCCCCCCGGGACTAGCGGGAAGGCATGAGCAGTTCTTC. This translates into CASTPPGLAGRHEQFF. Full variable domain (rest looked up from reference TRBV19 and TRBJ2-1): DGGITQSPKYLFRKEGQNVTLSCEQNLNHDAMYWYRQDPGQGLRLIYYSQIVNDFQKGDIAEGYSVSREKKESFPLTVTSAQKNPTAFYLCASTPPGLAGRHEQFFGPGTRLTVL.

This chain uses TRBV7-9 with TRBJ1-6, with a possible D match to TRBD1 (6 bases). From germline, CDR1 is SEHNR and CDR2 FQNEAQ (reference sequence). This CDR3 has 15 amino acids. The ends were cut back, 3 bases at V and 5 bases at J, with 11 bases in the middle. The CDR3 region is CASSFDAGDNSPLHF. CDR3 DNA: TGTGCCAGCAGCTTCGATGCAGGGGATAATTCACCCCTCCACTTT. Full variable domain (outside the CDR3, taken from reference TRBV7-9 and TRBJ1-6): DTGVSQNPRHKITKRGQNVTFRCDPISEHNRLYWYRQTLGQGPEFLTYFQNEAQLEKSRLLSDRFSAERPKGSFSTLEIQRTEQGDSAMYLCASSFDAGDNSPLHFGNGTRLTVT.

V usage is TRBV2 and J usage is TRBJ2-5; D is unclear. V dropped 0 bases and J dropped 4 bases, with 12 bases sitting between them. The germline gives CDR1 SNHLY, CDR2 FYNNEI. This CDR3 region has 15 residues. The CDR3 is CASSEARLLRETQYF. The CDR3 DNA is TGTGCCAGCAGTGAAGCGCGGCTTCTGAGAGAGACCCAGTACTTC.

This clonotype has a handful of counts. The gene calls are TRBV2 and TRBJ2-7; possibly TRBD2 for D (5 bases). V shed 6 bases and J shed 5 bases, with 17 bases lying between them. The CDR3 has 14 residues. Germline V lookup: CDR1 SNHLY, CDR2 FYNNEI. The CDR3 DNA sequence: TGTGCCAGCAGACGACGGTCTAGCCGGGACGAGCAGTACTTC. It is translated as CASRRRSSRDEQYF.

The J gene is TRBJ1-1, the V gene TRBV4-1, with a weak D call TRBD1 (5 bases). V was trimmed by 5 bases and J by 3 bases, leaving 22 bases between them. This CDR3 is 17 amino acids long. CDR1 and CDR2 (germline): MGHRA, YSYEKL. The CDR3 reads CASSTQPGGDSYTEAFF. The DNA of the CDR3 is TGCGCCAGCAGCACTCAACCTGGAGGGGACTCTTACACTGAAGCTTTCTTT.

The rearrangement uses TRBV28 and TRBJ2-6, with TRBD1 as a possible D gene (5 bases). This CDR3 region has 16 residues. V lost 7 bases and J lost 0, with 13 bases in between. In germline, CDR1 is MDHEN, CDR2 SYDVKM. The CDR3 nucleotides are TGTGCCAGCACCTTAGACAGAACCTCTGGGGCCAACGTCCTGACTTTC. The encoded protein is CASTLDRTSGANVLTF.

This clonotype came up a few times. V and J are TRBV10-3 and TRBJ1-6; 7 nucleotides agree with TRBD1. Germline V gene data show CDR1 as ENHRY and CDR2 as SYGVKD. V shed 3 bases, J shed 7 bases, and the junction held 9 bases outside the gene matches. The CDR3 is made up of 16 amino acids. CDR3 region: CAISDSRQGGNSPLHF. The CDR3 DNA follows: TGTGCCATCAGTGACTCCCGACAGGGCGGAAATTCACCCCTCCACTTT.

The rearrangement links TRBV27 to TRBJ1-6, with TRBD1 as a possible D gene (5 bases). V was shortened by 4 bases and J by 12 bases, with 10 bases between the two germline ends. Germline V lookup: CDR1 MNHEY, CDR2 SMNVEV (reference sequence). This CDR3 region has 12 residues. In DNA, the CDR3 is TGTGCCAGCAGTTGGGGCAGTCAACCCCTCCACTTT. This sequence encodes CASSWGSQPLHF.

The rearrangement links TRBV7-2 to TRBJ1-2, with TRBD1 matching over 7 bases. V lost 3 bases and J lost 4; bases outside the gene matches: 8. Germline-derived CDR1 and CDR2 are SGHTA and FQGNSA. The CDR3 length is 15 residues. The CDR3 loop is CASSLATGYSYGYTF. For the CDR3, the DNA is TGTGCCAGCAGCTTGGCGACAGGGTACAGCTATGGCTACACCTTC.

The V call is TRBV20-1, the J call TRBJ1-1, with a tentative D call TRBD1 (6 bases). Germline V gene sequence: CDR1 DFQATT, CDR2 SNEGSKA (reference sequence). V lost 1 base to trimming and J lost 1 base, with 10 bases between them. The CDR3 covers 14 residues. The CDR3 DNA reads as TGCAGTGCTAGAGGGAAACAGGGGAACACTGAAGCTTTCTTT. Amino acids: CSARGKQGNTEAFF.

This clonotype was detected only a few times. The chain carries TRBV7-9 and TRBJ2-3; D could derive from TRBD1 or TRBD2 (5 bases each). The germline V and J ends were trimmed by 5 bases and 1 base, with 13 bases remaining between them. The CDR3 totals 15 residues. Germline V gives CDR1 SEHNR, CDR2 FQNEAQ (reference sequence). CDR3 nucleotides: TGTGCCAGCAGCCACCCCCGAGGGGGCACAGATACGCAGTATTTT. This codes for CASSHPRGGTDTQYF.

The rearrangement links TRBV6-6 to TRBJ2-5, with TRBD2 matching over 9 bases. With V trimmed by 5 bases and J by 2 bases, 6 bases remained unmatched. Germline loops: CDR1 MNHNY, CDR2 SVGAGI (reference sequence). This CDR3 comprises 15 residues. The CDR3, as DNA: TGTGCCAGCAGTACCGGGACTAGCAGACAAGAGACCCAGTACTTC. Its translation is CASSTGTSRQETQYF.